This TCR beta chain was obtained from a study of precursors of human CD4 cytotoxic T cells (dated by TCRdb to the late 2010s). Background on the whole study: The bulk TCR-seq analysis covered CD4+ memory subsets from roughly 15 donors in total. Sequences for both the TCRalpha and TCRbeta chains came out of the TCR-seq analysis of about 14 donors (table S7).

Overall study results and their limits: Only about 95% of the 14 donors were included in some of the bulk TCR-seq comparisons, which suggests that not every subset was available for every donor. Expanded effector clonotypes made up a larger fraction of IL-7Rhigh TEMRA clonotypes than of TEM or TCM clonotypes. Compared with the TCM and TEM subsets, the IL-7Rhigh and IL-7R- TEMRA subsets had more restricted TCR repertoires, marked by lower diversity and more expanded clonotypes. The authors noted that a human observational design cannot definitively establish the direction of differentiation between precursor and effector cells.

Trimming removed 4 bases from V and 3 bases from J; the gene matches leave 11 bases unexplained. From cysteine to phenylalanine, the CDR3 is 16 amino acids long. Only CDR3 DNA remains: 48 bases, in frame from the first base. Via the germline V gene, CDR1 is MGHRA and CDR2 YSYEKL. In its sample, this clonotype was seen a few times. The antigen it binds to is not known. Base qualities are missing; no much larger clone stands one base away. To test for a precursor-effector relationship among CD4 cytotoxic T cells, four sorted CD4+ memory subsets (TCM, TEM, IL-7Rhigh TEMRA, IL-7R- TEMRA) underwent bulk UMI-based TCR sequencing. The cells came from peripheral blood mononuclear cells that had been isolated from human blood. Instrument on record: Illumina MiSeq. The authors' analysis ran thus. The Shannon-Wiener index, calculated in VDJtools, was used to measure repertoire diversity. A TCRbeta clonotype counted as expanded if its clonotype frequency was 3 or higher. The public reads were run again by TCRdb, first through fastp at Q25 and then through MiXCR, and only productive beta chains were kept. All rows with the same CDR3 protein become a single entry with the most common DNA and genes. TCRdb's processing, not the authors' own work, is the source of the V and J calls. This sample comprises approximately 730 distinct CDR3 sequences, 18% of them detected only once. The ten largest clones take up about 9.4% of the sample.

The material sequenced was memory CD4+ T cells from blood (PBMCs). The receptor chain draws on TRBV4-1 and TRBJ2-5; a stretch of 7 junction bases matches TRBD2. The source of this sequence is a human donor in good health. The DNA sequence is TGCGCCAGCAGCCGACGGGCGTGGGCGGGAGAAGAGACCCAGTACTTC. It is translated as CASSRRAWAGEETQYF.